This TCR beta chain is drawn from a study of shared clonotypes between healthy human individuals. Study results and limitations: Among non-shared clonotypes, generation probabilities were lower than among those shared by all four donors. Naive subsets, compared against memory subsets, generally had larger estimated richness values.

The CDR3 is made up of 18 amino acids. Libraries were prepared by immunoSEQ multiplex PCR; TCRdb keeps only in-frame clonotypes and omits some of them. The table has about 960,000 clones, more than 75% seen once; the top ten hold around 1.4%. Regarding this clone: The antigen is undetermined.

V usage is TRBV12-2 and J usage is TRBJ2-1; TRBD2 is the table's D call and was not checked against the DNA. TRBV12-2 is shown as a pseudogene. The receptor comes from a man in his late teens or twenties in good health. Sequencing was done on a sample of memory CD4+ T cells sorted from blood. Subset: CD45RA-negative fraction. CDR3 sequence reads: CASRLASRLVPVRNEQFF. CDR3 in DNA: TGTGCAAGTCGCTTAGCGAGTAGGCTAGTTCCCGTAAGGAATGAGCAGTTCTTC.